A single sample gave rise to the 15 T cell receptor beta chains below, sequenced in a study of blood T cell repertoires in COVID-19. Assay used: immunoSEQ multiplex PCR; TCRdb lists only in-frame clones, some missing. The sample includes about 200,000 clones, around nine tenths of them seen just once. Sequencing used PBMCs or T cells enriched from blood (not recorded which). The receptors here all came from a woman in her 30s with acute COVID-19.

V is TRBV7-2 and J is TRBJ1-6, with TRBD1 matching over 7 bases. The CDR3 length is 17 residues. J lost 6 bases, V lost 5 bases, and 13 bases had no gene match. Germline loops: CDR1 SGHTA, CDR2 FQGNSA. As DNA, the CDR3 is TGTGCCAGCAGCCAACTTCCGGGACAGACATTTAATTCACCCCTCCACTTT. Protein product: CASSQLPGQTFNSPLHF.

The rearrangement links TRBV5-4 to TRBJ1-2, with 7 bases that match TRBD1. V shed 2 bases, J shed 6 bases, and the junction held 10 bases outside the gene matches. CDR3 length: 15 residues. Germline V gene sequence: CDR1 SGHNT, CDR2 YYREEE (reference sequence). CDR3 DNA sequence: TGTGCCAGCAGCTTCGGACCGACAGGGTCCGATGGCTACACCTTC. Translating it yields CASSFGPTGSDGYTF.

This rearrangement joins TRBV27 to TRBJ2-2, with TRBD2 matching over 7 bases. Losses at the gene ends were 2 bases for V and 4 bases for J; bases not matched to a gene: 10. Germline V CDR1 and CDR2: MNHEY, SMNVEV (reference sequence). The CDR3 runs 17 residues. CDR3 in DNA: TGTGCCAGCAGTTTAAGGGGAGGGCAGGTTCCCACCGGGGAGCTGTTTTTT. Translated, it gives CASSLRGGQVPTGELFF.

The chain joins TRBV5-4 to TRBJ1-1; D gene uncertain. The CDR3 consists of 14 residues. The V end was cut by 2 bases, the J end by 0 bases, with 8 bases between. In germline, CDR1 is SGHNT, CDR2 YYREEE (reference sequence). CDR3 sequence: CASSFIELNTEAFF. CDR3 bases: TGTGCCAGCAGCTTTATAGAGTTGAACACTGAAGCTTTCTTT.

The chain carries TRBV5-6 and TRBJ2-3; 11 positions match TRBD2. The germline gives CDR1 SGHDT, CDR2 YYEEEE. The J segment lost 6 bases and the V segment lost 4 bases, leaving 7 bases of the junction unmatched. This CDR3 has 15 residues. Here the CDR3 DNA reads TGTGCCAGCAGCGATCTAGCGGGGGGCAAGGATACGCAGTATTTT. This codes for CASSDLAGGKDTQYF.

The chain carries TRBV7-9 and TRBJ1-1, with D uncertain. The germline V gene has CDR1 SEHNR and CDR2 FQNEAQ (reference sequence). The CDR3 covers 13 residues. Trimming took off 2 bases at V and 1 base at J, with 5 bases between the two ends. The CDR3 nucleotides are TGTGCCAGCAGCTTATTACAGAACACTGAAGCTTTCTTT. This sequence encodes CASSLLQNTEAFF.

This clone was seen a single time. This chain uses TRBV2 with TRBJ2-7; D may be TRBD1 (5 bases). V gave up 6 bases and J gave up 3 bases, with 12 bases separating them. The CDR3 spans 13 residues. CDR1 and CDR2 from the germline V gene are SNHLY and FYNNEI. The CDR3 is CASSSQGIYEQYF. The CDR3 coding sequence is TGTGCCAGCAGCTCCCAGGGAATCTACGAGCAGTACTTC. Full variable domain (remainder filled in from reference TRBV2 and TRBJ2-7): EPEVTQTPSHQVTQMGQEVILRCVPISNHLYFYWYRQILGQKVEFLVSFYNNEISEKSEIFDDQFSVERPDGSNFTLKIRSTKLEDSAMYFCASSSQGIYEQYFGPGTRLTVT.

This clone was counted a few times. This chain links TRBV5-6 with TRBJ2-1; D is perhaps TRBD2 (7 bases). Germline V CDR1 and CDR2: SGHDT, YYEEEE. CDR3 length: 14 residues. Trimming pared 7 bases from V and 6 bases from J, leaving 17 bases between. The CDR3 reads CASADAGARNEQFF. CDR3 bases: TGTGCCAGCGCCGATGCGGGGGCCCGCAATGAGCAGTTCTTC. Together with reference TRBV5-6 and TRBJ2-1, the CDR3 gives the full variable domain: DAGVTQSPTHLIKTRGQQVTLRCSPKSGHDTVSWYQQALGQGPQFIFQYYEEEERQRGNFPDRFSGHQFPNYSSELNVNALLLGDSALYLCASADAGARNEQFFGPGTRLTVL.

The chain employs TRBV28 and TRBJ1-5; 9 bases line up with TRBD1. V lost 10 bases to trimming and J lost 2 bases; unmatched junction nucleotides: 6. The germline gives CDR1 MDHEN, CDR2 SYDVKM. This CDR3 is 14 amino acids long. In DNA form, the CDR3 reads TGTGCCACGGACCGGGACAGGGGCAATCAGCCCCAGCATTTT. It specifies CATDRDRGNQPQHF.

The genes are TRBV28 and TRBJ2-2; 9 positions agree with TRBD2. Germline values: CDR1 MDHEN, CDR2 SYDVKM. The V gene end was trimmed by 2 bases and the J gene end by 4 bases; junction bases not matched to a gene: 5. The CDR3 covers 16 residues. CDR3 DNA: TGTGCCAGCAGTTTAGGGGGAGCGGGGGGCACCGGGGAGCTGTTTTTT. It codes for CASSLGGAGGTGELFF.

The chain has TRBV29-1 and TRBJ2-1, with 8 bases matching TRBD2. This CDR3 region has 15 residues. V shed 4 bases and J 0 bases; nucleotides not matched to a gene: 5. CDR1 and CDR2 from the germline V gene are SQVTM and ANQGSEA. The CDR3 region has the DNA TGCAGCGTTGTACAGCGGGGGAGCTCCTACAATGAGCAGTTCTTC. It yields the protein CSVVQRGSSYNEQFF.

The CDR3 reads CATSKLRGQGGYTF. In DNA form, the CDR3 reads TGTGCCACCAGCAAATTAAGGGGGCAAGGTGGCTACACCTTC. The chain joins TRBV15 to TRBJ1-2; TRBD1 aligns across 7 bases. Per germline, CDR1 LNHNV and CDR2 YYDKDF (reference sequence). J lost 7 bases, V lost 4 bases, and 9 bases had no gene match. CDR3 length equals 14 residues.

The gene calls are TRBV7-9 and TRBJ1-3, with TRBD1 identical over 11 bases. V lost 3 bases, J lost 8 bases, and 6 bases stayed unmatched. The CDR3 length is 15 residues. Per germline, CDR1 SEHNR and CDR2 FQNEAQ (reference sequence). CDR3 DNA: TGTGCCAGCAGCTTGGCCGGGACAGGGGGAGACACCATATATTTT. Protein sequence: CASSLAGTGGDTIYF.

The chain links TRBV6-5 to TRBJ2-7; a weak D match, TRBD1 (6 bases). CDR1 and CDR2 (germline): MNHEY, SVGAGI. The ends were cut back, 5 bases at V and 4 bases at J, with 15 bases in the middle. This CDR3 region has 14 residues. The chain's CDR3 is CASSPLGQSYEQYF. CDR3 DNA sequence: TGTGCCAGCAGTCCCCTAGGACAGTCGTACGAGCAGTACTTC.

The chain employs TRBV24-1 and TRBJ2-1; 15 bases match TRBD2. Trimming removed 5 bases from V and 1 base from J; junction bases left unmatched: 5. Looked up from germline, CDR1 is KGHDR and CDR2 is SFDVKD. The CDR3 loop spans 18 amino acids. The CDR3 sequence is CATSAGLAGGRSYNEQFF. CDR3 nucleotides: TGTGCCACCAGTGCCGGACTAGCGGGGGGGCGATCCTACAATGAGCAGTTCTTC.